This T cell receptor (beta chain) derives from a study of T-cell reconstitution after alpha-beta-depleted transplantation in children. This clonotype was seen only a few times. Its target is unknown. Unique molecular identifiers were incorporated into the prepared TCRbeta library. MiXCR, run by TCRdb on the PCR reads, gives a single entry per CDR3 protein. Here the sample spans approximately 800,000 distinct CDR3 sequences, around 17% being singletons. Overall study results and limits: Counts and diversity of T cells one year after transplant came mostly from newly produced T cells. Reportedly, only several hundred clones from non-depleted graft cells drove alpha-beta T-cell counts at about two months. Some patients owed their high day-60 TCRbeta diversity to surviving recipient T cells and thymic progenitors.

The V and J ends lost 5 bases and 1 base respectively, with 9 bases between them. This CDR3 spans 13 amino acids. The germline CDR1 and CDR2 sequences are KGHSH and LQKENI. The chain has TRBV18 and TRBJ2-7; TRBD2 is a possible D gene (5 bases). The clonotype was recovered from a male patient under 18 who had a stem cell transplant for acute lymphoblastic leukemia, so the T cells may come from the graft donor. The specimen comprised PBMCs, mostly from graft donor cells, sampled 360 days after TCRalphabeta/CD19-depleted stem cell transplant. CDR3 DNA sequence: TGTGCCAGCTCAGCGAGGGATTCCTACGAGCAGTACTTC. This translates into CASSARDSYEQYF. The whole variable domain, filled in from reference TRBV18 and TRBJ2-7, reads NAGVMQNPRHLVRRRGQEARLRCSPMKGHSHVYWYRQLPEEGLKFMVYLQKENIIDESGMPKERFSAEFPKEGPSILRIQQVVRGDSAAYFCASSARDSYEQYFGPGTRLTVT.